These 2 T cell receptor beta chains came from one sample sequenced in a study of T cell responses to AZD1222 COVID-19 vaccine. Sequenced by immunoSEQ multiplex PCR; TCRdb stores in-frame clones only, minus some. Among 130,000 to 150,000 clones listed, about 91% were seen once. The starting material was peripheral blood, obtained on day 0 of AZD1222 vaccination. The receptors originated from an adult in good health.

The chain has TRBV7-9 and TRBJ2-7, with 8 bases fitting TRBD1. The germline gives CDR1 SEHNR, CDR2 FQNEAQ (reference sequence). CDR3 length: 15 amino acids. Germline trimming cut 1 base from V and 6 bases from J; bases unmatched to any gene: 8. CDR3 loop: CASSLGAGGPGEQYF. CDR3 bases: TGTGCCAGCAGCTTAGGCGCAGGGGGCCCGGGCGAGCAGTACTTC.

This chain uses TRBV19 with TRBJ2-1; D is perhaps TRBD2 (5 bases). Trimming took 4 bases from V and 4 from J, leaving 14 bases between them. Germline-derived CDR1 and CDR2 are LNHDA and SQIVND (reference sequence). This CDR3 region has 15 residues. This CDR3 is CASSTGLLSYNEQFF. The CDR3 region has the DNA TGTGCCAGTAGTACGGGGTTATTATCTTACAATGAGCAGTTCTTC. The full variable domain, completed using reference TRBV19 and TRBJ2-1, is DGGITQSPKYLFRKEGQNVTLSCEQNLNHDAMYWYRQDPGQGLRLIYYSQIVNDFQKGDIAEGYSVSREKKESFPLTVTSAQKNPTAFYLCASSTGLLSYNEQFFGPGTRLTVL.